The rows below give T cell receptor beta chains drawn from one sample of a study of Ad26.COV2.S vaccination and SARS-CoV-2 variants. Sequenced by immunoSEQ multiplex PCR; TCRdb stores in-frame clones only, minus some. The data hold hundreds of thousands of clones, with 88% observed a single time. The material was peripheral blood, obtained in a trial of Ad26.COV2.S vaccine versus placebo. Receptors originate from a person between 18 and 60 years old who received the Ad26.COV2.S COVID-19 vaccine or a placebo. Both conserved end residues are part of each CDR3. A D gene is named only where the DNA matches it firmly. Size values are once, few and many counts, or a class for expanded clones, and some rows have none.

d_call: NA; clone_size: NA; v_call: TRBV5-1; j_call: TRBJ1-6; cdr3_aa: CASSLDGSPSPLHF; cdr3_nt: TGCGCCAGCAGCTTGGATGGCAGCCCTTCACCCCTCCACTTT
d_call: NA; clone_size: NA; v_call: TRBV13; j_call: TRBJ2-1; cdr3_aa: CASSLRTGPEQFF; cdr3_nt: TGTGCCAGCAGCCTTCGGACTGGGCCTGAGCAGTTCTTC
d_call: NA; clone_size: NA; v_call: TRBV29-1; j_call: TRBJ2-7; cdr3_aa: CSVEEGYEQYF; cdr3_nt: TGCAGCGTTGAAGAGGGGTACGAGCAGTACTTC
d_call: TRBD2; clone_size: NA; v_call: TRBV7-8; j_call: TRBJ2-7; cdr3_aa: CASSLTSGSSYVPYEQYF; cdr3_nt: TGTGCCAGCAGCTTAACTAGCGGGAGTAGCTATGTCCCCTACGAGCAGTACTTC
d_call: NA; clone_size: NA; v_call: TRBV9; j_call: TRBJ2-5; cdr3_aa: CASSGGTHGVETQYF; cdr3_nt: TGTGCCAGCAGCGGGGGGACCCACGGAGTGGAGACCCAGTACTTC
d_call: TRBD1; clone_size: NA; v_call: TRBV2; j_call: TRBJ2-3; cdr3_aa: CASSPGQGDTQYF; cdr3_nt: TGTGCCAGCAGTCCAGGACAGGGAGATACGCAGTATTTT
d_call: NA; clone_size: NA; v_call: TRBV6-6; j_call: TRBJ1-3; cdr3_aa: CASSYVRITGNTIYF; cdr3_nt: TGTGCCAGCAGTTACGTGCGGATCACGGGAAACACCATATATTTT
d_call: NA; clone_size: NA; v_call: TRBV7-9; j_call: TRBJ2-1; cdr3_aa: CASSLVGGEQFF; cdr3_nt: TGTGCCAGCAGCTTAGTGGGGGGTGAGCAGTTCTTC
d_call: NA; clone_size: few; v_call: TRBV9; j_call: TRBJ2-3; cdr3_aa: CASSPRGALTGLGTDTQYF; cdr3_nt: TGTGCCAGCAGCCCCAGAGGAGCCTTAACAGGGTTGGGCACAGATACGCAGTATTTT
d_call: NA; clone_size: few; v_call: TRBV19; j_call: TRBJ1-5; cdr3_aa: CASSPGTRVIQPQHF; cdr3_nt: TGTGCCAGTAGTCCCGGGACAAGGGTGATTCAGCCCCAGCATTTT
d_call: NA; clone_size: NA; v_call: TRBV9; j_call: TRBJ1-2; cdr3_aa: CASSVVAGGYTF; cdr3_nt: TGTGCCAGCAGCGTAGTCGCGGGTGGCTACACCTTC
d_call: TRBD1; clone_size: once; v_call: TRBV27; j_call: TRBJ2-7; cdr3_aa: CASSLQGAYEQYF; cdr3_nt: TGTGCCAGCAGTTTACAGGGGGCTTACGAGCAGTACTTC
d_call: NA; clone_size: NA; v_call: TRBV24-1; j_call: TRBJ1-2; cdr3_aa: CATSEGGRSYTF; cdr3_nt: TGTGCCACCAGTGAGGGGGGCCGCAGCTACACCTTC
d_call: NA; clone_size: NA; v_call: TRBV9; j_call: TRBJ2-7; cdr3_aa: CASSVDSSPLTYEQYF; cdr3_nt: TGTGCCAGCAGCGTAGACTCCAGCCCCCTTACCTACGAGCAGTACTTC
d_call: NA; clone_size: NA; v_call: TRBV19; j_call: TRBJ1-5; cdr3_aa: CASSIGGGGQPQHF; cdr3_nt: TGTGCCAGTAGTATAGGGGGTGGGGGACAGCCCCAGCATTTT
d_call: NA; clone_size: NA; v_call: TRBV7-9; j_call: TRBJ1-6; cdr3_aa: CASSSRTGRDWSYNSPLHF; cdr3_nt: TGTGCCAGCAGCTCCCGAACAGGGAGGGATTGGTCCTATAATTCACCCCTCCACTTT
d_call: TRBD2; clone_size: NA; v_call: TRBV7-9; j_call: TRBJ2-1; cdr3_aa: CASSLKNSGGAHEQFF; cdr3_nt: TGTGCCAGCAGCTTAAAGAATAGCGGGGGGGCCCATGAGCAGTTCTTC
d_call: NA; clone_size: NA; v_call: TRBV11-1; j_call: TRBJ2-5; cdr3_aa: CASSSGPSSGETQYF; cdr3_nt: TGTGCCAGCAGCTCTGGACCGTCGTCCGGTGAGACCCAGTACTTC
d_call: TRBD2; clone_size: once; v_call: TRBV6-2/TRBV6-3; j_call: TRBJ2-7; cdr3_aa: CASSFRLAKGYEQYF; cdr3_nt: TGTGCCAGCAGTTTCCGACTAGCCAAGGGCTACGAGCAGTACTTC
d_call: NA; clone_size: NA; v_call: TRBV5-1; j_call: TRBJ2-3; cdr3_aa: CASSPPSQDTQYF; cdr3_nt: TGCGCCAGCAGCCCGCCGTCCCAAGATACGCAGTATTTT
d_call: NA; clone_size: NA; v_call: TRBV11-2; j_call: TRBJ2-5; cdr3_aa: CASSPGRAQETQYF; cdr3_nt: TGTGCCAGCAGCCCAGGACGGGCCCAAGAGACCCAGTACTTC
d_call: TRBD1; clone_size: NA; v_call: TRBV19; j_call: TRBJ2-2; cdr3_aa: CASSPPGQGMAGELFF; cdr3_nt: TGTGCCAGTAGTCCGCCGGGACAGGGGATGGCCGGGGAGCTGTTTTTT
d_call: NA; clone_size: NA; v_call: TRBV6-2/TRBV6-3; j_call: TRBJ2-7; cdr3_aa: CASSPDNYEQYF; cdr3_nt: TGTGCCAGCAGTCCCGACAATTACGAGCAGTACTTC
d_call: TRBD1; clone_size: NA; v_call: TRBV18; j_call: TRBJ1-5; cdr3_aa: CASSQGTVGNQPQHF; cdr3_nt: TGTGCCAGCTCACAAGGGACAGTAGGCAATCAGCCCCAGCATTTT
d_call: NA; clone_size: NA; v_call: TRBV19; j_call: TRBJ2-1; cdr3_aa: CASSIGGGALNEQFF; cdr3_nt: TGTGCCAGTAGTATTGGTGGGGGGGCCTTGAATGAGCAGTTCTTC
d_call: NA; clone_size: NA; v_call: TRBV5-1; j_call: TRBJ2-2; cdr3_aa: CASRRDTPNTGELFF; cdr3_nt: TGCGCCAGCCGGCGGGACACACCGAACACCGGGGAGCTGTTTTTT
d_call: NA; clone_size: NA; v_call: TRBV21-1; j_call: TRBJ1-5; cdr3_aa: CASSPYRGSNQPQHF; cdr3_nt: TGTGCCAGCAGCCCATACAGGGGCAGCAATCAGCCCCAGCATTTT
d_call: NA; clone_size: once; v_call: TRBV4-1; j_call: TRBJ1-1; cdr3_aa: CASSQQGPGNTEAFF; cdr3_nt: TGCGCCAGCAGTCAACAGGGCCCCGGGAACACTGAAGCTTTCTTT
d_call: NA; clone_size: NA; v_call: TRBV7-2; j_call: TRBJ2-2; cdr3_aa: CASSQGDPSLSGELFF; cdr3_nt: TGTGCCAGCAGCCAAGGGGACCCCTCTTTGTCCGGGGAGCTGTTTTTT
d_call: NA; clone_size: NA; v_call: TRBV5-1; j_call: TRBJ1-5; cdr3_aa: CASSLGSGVGQPQHF; cdr3_nt: TGCGCCAGCAGCTTGGGCTCAGGGGTTGGTCAGCCCCAGCATTTT